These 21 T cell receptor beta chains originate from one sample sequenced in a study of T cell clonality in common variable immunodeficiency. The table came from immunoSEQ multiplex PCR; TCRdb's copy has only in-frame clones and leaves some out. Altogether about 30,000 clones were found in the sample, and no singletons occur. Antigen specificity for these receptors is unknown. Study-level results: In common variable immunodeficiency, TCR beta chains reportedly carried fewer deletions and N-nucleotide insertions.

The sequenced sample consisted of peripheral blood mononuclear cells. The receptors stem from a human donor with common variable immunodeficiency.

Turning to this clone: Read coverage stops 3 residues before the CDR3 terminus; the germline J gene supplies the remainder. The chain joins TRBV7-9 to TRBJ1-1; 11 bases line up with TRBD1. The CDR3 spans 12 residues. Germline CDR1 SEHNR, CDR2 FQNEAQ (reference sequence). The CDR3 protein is CASSQDRGPAFF. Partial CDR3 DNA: TGTGCCAGCAGCCAGGACAGGGGGCCG. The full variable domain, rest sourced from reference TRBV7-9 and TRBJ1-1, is DTGVSQNPRHKITKRGQNVTFRCDPISEHNRLYWYRQTLGQGPEFLTYFQNEAQLEKSRLLSDRFSAERPKGSFSTLEIQRTEQGDSAMYLCASSQDRGPAFFGQGTRLTVV.

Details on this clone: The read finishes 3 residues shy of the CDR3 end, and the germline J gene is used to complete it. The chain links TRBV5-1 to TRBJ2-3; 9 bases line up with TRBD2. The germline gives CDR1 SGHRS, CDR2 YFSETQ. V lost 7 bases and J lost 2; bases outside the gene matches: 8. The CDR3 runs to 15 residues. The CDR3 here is CASHSGGINTDTQYF. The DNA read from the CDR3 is TGCGCCAGCCATAGCGGGGGAATCAACACAGATACG.

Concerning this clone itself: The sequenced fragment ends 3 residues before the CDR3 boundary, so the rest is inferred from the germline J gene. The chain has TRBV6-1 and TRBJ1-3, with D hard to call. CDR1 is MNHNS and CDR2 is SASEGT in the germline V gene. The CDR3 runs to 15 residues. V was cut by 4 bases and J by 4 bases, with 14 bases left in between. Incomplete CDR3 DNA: TGTGCCAGCAGTGGGCGACTAACGGGGGGAAACACC. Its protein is CASSGRLTGGNT. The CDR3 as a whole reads CASSGRLTGGNTIYF.

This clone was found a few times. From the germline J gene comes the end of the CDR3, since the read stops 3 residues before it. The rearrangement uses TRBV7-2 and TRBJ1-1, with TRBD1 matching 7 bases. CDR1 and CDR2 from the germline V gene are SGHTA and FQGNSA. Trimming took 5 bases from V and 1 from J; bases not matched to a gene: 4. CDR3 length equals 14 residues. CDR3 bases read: TGTGCCAGCAGCAGGGGGCAGGAGAACACTGAA. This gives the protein CASSRGQENTE. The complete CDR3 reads CASSRGQENTEAFF.

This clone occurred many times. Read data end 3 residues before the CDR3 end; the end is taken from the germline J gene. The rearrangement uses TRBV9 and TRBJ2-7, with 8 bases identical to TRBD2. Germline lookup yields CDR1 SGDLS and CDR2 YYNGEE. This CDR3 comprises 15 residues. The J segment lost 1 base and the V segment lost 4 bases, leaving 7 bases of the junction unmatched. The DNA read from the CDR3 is TGTGCCAGCAGCCCAGACGCGGGGGGATCCTACGAG. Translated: CASSPDAGGSYE. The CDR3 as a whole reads CASSPDAGGSYEQYF.

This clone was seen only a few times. Partial CDR3 DNA: TGTGCCAGCAGCTTAGTGGCGGGGAGCTCTGGAAACACC. This gives the protein CASSLVAGSSGNT. Given in full, the CDR3 is CASSLVAGSSGNTIYF. The chain is built from TRBV7-6 and TRBJ1-3; D uncertain. The CDR3 end lies 3 residues beyond the end of the read and is filled in from the germline J gene. Germline V gene sequence: CDR1 SGHVS, CDR2 FNYEAQ. This CDR3 contains 16 residues. V dropped 1 base and J dropped 0 bases, with 10 bases sitting between them.

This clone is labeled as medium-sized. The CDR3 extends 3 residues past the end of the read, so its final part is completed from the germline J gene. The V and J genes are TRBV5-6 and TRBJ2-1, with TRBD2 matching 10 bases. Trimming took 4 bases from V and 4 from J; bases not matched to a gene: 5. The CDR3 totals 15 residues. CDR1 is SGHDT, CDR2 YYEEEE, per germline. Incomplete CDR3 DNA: TGTGCCAGCAGCACCTCTAGCGGGGGTTACAATGAG. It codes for CASSTSSGGYNE. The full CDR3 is CASSTSSGGYNEQFF.

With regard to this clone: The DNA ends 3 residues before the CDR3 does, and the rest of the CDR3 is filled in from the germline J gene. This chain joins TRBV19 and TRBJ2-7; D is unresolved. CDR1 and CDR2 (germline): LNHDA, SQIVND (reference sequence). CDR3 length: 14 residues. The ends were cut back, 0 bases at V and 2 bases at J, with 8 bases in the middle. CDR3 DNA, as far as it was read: TGTGCCAGTAGTATAGAGAGGCCAGCCTACGAG. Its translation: CASSIERPAYE. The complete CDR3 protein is CASSIERPAYEQYF.

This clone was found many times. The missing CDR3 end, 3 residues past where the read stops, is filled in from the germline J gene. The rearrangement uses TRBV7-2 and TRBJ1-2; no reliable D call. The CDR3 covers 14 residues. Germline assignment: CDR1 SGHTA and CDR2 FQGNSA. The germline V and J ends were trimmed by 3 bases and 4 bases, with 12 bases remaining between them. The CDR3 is CASSFFGPSYGYTF. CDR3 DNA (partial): TGTGCCAGCAGCTTTTTTGGGCCGAGCTATGGC.

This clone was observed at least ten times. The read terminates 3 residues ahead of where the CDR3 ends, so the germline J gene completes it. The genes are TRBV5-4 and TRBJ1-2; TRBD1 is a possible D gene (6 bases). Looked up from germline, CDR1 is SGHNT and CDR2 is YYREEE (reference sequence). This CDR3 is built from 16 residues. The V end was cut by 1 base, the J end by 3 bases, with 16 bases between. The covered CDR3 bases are TGTGCCAGCAGCTTGATAGGTCACAGGGCGTACTATGGC. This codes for CASSLIGHRAYYG. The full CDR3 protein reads CASSLIGHRAYYGYTF.

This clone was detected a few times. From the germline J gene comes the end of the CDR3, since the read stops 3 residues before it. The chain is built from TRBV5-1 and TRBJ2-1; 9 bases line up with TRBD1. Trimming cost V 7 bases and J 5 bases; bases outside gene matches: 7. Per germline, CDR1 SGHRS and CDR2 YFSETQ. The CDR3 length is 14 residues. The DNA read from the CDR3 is TGCGCCAGCCATACAGGGGGCGCAAACAATGAG. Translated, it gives CASHTGGANNE. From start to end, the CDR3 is CASHTGGANNEQFF.

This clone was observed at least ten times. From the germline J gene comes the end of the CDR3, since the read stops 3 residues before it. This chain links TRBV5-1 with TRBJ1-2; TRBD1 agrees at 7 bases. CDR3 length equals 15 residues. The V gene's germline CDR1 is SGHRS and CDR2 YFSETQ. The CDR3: CASSSGSTGKFGYTF. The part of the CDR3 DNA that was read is TGCGCCAGCAGCTCCGGCTCGACAGGGAAGTTCGGC.

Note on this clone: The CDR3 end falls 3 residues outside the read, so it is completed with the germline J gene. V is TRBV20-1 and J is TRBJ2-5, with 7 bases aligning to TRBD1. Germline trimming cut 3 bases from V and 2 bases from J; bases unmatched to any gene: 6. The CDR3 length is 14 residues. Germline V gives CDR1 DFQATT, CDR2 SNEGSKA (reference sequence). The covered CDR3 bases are TGCAGTGCTAGTTCCGGGACAGAGCAAGAGACC. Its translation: CSASSGTEQET. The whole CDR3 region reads CSASSGTEQETQYF.

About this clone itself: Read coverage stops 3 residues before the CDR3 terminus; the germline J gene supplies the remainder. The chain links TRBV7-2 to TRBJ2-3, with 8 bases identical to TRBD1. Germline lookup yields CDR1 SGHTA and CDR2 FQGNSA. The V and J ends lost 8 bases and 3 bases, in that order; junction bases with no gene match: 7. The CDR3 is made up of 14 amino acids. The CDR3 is CASGQGLTTDTQYF. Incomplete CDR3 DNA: TGTGCCAGCGGACAGGGATTGACGACAGATACG.

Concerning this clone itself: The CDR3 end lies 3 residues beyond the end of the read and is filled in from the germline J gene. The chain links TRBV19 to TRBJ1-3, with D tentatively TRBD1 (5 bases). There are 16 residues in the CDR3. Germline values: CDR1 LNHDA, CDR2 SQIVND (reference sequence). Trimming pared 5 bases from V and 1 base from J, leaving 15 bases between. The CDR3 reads CASSHSRGSSGNTIYF. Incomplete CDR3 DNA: TGTGCCAGTAGTCATTCGCGGGGGTCTTCTGGAAACACC.

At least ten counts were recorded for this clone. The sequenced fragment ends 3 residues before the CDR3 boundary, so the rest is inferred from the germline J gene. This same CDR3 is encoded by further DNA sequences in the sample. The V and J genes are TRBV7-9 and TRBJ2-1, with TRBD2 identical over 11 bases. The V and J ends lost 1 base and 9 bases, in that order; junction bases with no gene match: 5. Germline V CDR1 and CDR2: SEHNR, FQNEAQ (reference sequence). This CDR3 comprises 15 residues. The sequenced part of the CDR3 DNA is TGTGCCAGCAGCTTAGGCCTTAGCGGGGGGGGTGAG. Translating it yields CASSLGLSGGGE. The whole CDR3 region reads CASSLGLSGGGEQFF.

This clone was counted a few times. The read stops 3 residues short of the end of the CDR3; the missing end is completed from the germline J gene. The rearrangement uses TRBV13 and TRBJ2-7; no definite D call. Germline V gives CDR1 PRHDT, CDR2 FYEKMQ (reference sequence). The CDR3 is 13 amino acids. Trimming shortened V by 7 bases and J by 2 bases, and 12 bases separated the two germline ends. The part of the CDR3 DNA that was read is TGTGCCAGCAACCAGGCTCCCACCTACGAG. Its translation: CASNQAPTYE. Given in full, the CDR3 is CASNQAPTYEQYF. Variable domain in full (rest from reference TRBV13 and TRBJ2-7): AAGVIQSPRHLIKEKRETATLKCYPIPRHDTVYWYQQGPGQDPQFLISFYEKMQSDKGSIPDRFSAQQFSDYHSELNMSSLELGDSALYFCASNQAPTYEQYFGPGTRLTVT.

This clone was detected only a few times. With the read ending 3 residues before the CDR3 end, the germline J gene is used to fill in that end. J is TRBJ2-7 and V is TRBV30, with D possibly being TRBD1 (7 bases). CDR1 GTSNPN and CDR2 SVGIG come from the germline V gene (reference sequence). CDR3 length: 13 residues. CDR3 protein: CAWGDSISYEQYF. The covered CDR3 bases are TGTGCTTGGGGGGACAGCATCTCCTACGAG.

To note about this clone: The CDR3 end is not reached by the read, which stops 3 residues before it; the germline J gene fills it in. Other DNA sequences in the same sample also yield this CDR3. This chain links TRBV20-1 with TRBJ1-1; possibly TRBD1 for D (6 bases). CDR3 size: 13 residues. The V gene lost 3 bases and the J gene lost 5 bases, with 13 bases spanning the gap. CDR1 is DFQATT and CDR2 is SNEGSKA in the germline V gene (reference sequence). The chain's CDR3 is CSASLQGGTEAFF. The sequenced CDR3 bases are TGCAGTGCTAGTTTACAGGGAGGTACTGAA.

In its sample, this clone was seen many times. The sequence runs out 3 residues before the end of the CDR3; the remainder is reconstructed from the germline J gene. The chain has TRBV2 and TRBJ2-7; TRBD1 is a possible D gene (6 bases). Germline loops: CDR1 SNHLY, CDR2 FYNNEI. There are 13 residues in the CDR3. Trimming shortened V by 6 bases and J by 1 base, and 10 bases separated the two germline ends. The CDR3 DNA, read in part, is TGTGCCAGCAGAGGACAGAATTCCTACGAG. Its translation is CASRGQNSYE. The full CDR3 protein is CASRGQNSYEQYF.

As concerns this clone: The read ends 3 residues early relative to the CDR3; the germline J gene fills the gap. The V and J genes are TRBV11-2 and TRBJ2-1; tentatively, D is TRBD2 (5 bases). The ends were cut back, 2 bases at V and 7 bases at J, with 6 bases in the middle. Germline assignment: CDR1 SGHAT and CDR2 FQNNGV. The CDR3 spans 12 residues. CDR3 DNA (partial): TGTGCCAGCAGCTTAACGGGGAATGAG. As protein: CASSLTGNE. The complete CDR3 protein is CASSLTGNEQFF.